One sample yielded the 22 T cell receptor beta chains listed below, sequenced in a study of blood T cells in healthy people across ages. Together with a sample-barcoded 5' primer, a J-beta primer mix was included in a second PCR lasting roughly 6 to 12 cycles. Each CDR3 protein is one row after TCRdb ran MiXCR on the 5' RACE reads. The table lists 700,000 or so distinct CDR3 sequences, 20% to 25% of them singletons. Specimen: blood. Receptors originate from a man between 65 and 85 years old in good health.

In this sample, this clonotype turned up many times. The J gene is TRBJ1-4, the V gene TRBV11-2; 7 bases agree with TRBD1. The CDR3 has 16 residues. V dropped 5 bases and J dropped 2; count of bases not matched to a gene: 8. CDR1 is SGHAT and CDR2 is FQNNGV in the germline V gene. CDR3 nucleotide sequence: TGTGCCAGCAGCGTAAAGGTCAGGGGGACTAATGAAAAACTGTTTTTT. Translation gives CASSVKVRGTNEKLFF.

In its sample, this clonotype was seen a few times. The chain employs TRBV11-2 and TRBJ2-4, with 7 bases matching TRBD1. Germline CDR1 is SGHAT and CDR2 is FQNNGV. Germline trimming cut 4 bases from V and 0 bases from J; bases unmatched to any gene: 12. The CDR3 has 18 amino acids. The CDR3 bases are TGTGCCAGCAGCTCCTTCTTTGGCAGGGGGATAGCCAAAAACATTCAGTACTTC. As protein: CASSSFFGRGIAKNIQYF. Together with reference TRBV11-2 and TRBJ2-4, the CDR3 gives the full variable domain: EAGVAQSPRYKIIEKRQSVAFWCNPISGHATLYWYQQILGQGPKLLIQFQNNGVVDDSQLPKDRFSAERLKGVDSTLKIQPAKLEDSAVYLCASSSFFGRGIAKNIQYFGAGTRLSVL.

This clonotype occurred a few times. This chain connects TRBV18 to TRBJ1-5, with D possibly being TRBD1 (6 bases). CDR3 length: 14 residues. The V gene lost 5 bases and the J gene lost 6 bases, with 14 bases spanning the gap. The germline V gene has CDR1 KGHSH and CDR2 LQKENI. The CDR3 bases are TGTGCCAGCTCATATCGGGGGCAGGGTCAGCCCCAGCATTTT. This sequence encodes CASSYRGQGQPQHF.

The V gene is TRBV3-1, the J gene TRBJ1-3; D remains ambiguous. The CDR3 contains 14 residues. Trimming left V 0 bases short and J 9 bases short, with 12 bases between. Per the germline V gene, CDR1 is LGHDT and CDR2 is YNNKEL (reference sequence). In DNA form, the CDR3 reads TGTGCCAGCAGCCAAGATCTGGGTGAGGGCACCATATATTTT. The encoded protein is CASSQDLGEGTIYF.

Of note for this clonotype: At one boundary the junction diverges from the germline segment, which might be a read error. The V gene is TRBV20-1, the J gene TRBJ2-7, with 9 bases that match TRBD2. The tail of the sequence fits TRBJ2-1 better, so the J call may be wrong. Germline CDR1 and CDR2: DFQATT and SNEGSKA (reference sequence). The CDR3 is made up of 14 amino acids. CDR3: CSATLAGVFNGQFF. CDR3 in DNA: TGCAGTGCCACATTAGCGGGAGTGTTCAATGGGCAGTTCTTC.

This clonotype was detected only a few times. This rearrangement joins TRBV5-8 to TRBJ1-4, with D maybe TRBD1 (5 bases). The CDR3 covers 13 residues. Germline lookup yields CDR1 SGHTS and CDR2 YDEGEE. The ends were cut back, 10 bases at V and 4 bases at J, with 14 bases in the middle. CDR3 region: CASNRQINEKLFF. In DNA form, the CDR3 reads TGTGCCTCCAACCGACAGATTAATGAAAAACTGTTTTTT.

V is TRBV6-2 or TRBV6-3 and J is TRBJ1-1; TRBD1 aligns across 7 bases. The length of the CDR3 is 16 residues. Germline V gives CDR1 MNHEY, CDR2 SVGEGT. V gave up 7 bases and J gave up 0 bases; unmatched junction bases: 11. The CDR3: CASTQDRLYMNTEAFF. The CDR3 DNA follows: TGTGCCAGCACTCAGGACAGGTTATACATGAACACTGAAGCTTTCTTT.

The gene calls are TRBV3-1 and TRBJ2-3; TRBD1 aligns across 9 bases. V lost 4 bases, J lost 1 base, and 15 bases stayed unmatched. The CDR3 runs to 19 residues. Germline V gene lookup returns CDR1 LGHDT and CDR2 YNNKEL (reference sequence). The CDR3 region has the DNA TGTGCCAGCAGCCTCCCGATAGGACAGGGGCACGTGGGCACAGATACGCAGTATTTT. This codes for CASSLPIGQGHVGTDTQYF.

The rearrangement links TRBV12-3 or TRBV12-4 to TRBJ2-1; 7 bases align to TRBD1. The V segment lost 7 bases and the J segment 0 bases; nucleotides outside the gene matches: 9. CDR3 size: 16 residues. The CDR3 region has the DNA TGTGCCAGCATCTTACAGGGGCTGAGCTCCTACAATGAGCAGTTCTTC. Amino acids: CASILQGLSSYNEQFF.

CDR3 amino acids: CASTPRAGEGTDTQYF. The CDR3 nucleotides are TGTGCCAGCACTCCCCGGGCAGGGGAAGGCACAGATACGCAGTATTTT. V is TRBV12-3 or TRBV12-4 and J is TRBJ2-3, with D maybe TRBD1 (6 bases). Deletions cut 7 bases from V and 1 base from J, with 18 bases between. The CDR3 consists of 16 residues.

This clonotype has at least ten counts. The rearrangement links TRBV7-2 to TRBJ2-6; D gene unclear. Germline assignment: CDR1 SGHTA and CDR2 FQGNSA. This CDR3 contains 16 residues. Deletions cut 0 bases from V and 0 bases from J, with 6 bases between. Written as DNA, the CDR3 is TGTGCCAGCAGCTTAGCGCAAGTCTCTGGGGCCAACGTCCTGACTTTC. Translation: CASSLAQVSGANVLTF.

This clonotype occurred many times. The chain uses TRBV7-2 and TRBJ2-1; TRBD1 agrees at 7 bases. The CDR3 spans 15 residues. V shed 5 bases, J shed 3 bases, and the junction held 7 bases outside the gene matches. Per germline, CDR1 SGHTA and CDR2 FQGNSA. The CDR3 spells CASSPAGTVYNEQFF. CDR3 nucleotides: TGTGCCAGCAGCCCGGCCGGGACAGTCTACAATGAGCAGTTCTTC.

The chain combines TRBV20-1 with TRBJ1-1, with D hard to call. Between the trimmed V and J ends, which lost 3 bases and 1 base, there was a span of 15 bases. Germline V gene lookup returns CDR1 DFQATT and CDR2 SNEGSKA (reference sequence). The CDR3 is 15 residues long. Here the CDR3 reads CSASQDSRRNTEAFF. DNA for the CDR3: TGCAGTGCTAGCCAGGACTCAAGAAGGAACACTGAAGCTTTCTTT.

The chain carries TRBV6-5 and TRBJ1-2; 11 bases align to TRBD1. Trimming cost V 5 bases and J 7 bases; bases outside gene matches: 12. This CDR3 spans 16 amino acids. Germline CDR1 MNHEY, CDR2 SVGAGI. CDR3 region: CASSSRGQGAFSGYTF. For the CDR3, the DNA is TGTGCCAGCAGTAGCCGCGGACAGGGGGCCTTCTCTGGCTACACCTTC.

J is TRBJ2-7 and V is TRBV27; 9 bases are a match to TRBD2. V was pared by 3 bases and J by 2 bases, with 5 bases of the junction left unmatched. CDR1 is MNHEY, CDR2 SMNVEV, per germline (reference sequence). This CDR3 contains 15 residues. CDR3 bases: TGTGCCAGCAGTTTCCTAGCGGGGCCCCCCTACGAGCAGTACTTC. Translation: CASSFLAGPPYEQYF.

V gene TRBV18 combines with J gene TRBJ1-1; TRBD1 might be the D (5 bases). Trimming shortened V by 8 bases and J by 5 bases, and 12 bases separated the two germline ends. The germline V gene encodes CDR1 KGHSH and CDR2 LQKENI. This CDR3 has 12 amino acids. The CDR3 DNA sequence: TGTGCCAGCGCACGGGGGAGAACTGAAGCTTTCTTT. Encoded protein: CASARGRTEAFF.

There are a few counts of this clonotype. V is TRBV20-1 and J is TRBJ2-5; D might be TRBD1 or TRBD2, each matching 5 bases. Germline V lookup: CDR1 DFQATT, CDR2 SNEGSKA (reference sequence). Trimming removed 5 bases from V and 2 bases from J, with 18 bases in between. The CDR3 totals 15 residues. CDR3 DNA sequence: TGCAGTGCTCGCCCTGCGGTGGGGGATCAAGAGACCCAGTACTTC. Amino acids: CSARPAVGDQETQYF.

The CDR3 sequence is CASSRVSNQPQHF. The CDR3 DNA reads TGTGCCAGCAGTCGGGTTAGCAATCAGCCCCAGCATTTT. The chain links TRBV12-3 or TRBV12-4 to TRBJ1-5; D is uncertain. The CDR3 is 13 residues long. V was shortened by 5 bases and J by 0 bases, with 5 bases between the two germline ends.

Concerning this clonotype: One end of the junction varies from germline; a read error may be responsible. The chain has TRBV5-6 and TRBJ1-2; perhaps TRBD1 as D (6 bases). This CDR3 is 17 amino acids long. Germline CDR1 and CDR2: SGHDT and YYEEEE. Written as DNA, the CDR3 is TGTGCCAGCACCAAGGGTCAAGGACAGTCCACTAACTATGACTACACCTTC. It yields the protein CASTKGQGQSTNYDYTF.

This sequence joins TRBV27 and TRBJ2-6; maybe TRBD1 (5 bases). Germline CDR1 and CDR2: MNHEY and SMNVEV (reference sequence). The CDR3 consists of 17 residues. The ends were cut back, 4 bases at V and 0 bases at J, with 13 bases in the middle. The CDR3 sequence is CASSYKGLTSGANVLTF. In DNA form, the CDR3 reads TGTGCCAGCAGTTACAAGGGGTTAACCTCTGGGGCCAACGTCCTGACTTTC.

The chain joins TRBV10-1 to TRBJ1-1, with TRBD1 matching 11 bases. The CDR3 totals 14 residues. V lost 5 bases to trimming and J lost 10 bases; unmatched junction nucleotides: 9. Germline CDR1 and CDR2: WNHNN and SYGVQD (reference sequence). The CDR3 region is CASSSRDRGFGAFF. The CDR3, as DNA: TGCGCCAGCAGTTCCCGGGACAGGGGGTTCGGAGCTTTCTTT.

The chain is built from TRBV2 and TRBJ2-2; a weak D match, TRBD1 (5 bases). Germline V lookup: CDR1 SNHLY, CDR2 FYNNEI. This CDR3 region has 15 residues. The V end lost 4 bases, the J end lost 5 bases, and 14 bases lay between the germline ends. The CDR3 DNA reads TGTGCCAGCAGTGTTCCCAGGGTAGGAACCGGGGAGCTGTTTTTT. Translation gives CASSVPRVGTGELFF.